Each of the 8 T cell receptor beta chains below was sequenced from the same sample in a study of STAT3 mutations in large granular lymphocyte leukemia. The method was immunoSEQ multiplex PCR; TCRdb's version includes in-frame clones alone and lacks a portion of them. The repertoire holds 10,000 or so clones, with over 75% as singletons. Overall study results and limits: Every T-cell large granular lymphocyte leukemia patient had at least one immunodominant TCR beta clonotype.

For these receptors, no antigen is known. Sequencing was done on a sample of peripheral blood mononuclear cells. The receptors come from a man of 80 years or more with T-cell large granular lymphocyte leukemia. Some clones in this sample may be carry-over from other donors' samples.

The gene calls are TRBV4-3 and TRBJ1-4; TRBD1 is a possible D gene (5 bases). Germline V lookup: CDR1 LGHNA, CDR2 YSLEER. V dropped 4 bases and J dropped 7 bases, with 7 bases sitting between them. The CDR3 loop spans 12 amino acids. CDR3 bases: TGCGCCAGCAGCCGGGGCGGTGAAAAACTGTTTTTT. The encoded protein is CASSRGGEKLFF.

The chain employs TRBV4-3 and TRBJ2-5; possibly TRBD2 for D (6 bases). The CDR3 is 15 residues long. The germline V and J ends were trimmed by 2 bases and 2 bases, with 12 bases remaining between them. Germline-derived CDR1 and CDR2 are LGHNA and YSLEER. CDR3 sequence: CASSQYVGGQETQYF. CDR3 sequence (DNA): TGCGCCAGCAGCCAATATGTCGGGGGTCAAGAGACCCAGTACTTC.

This chain uses TRBV6-6 with TRBJ1-1; the D is unclear. This CDR3 is 16 amino acids long. From germline, CDR1 is MNHNY and CDR2 SVGAGI (reference sequence). Trimming left V 6 bases short and J 1 base short, with 18 bases between. The CDR3 DNA reads as TGTGCCAGCAGAGTGTCGTCGGGAGCTGGGAACACTGAAGCTTTCTTT. As protein: CASRVSSGAGNTEAFF.

The J gene is TRBJ2-7, the V gene TRBV7-2; 9 bases match TRBD1. Losses at the gene ends were 5 bases for V and 3 bases for J; bases not matched to a gene: 8. The length of the CDR3 is 15 residues. From germline, CDR1 is SGHTA and CDR2 FQGNSA. As DNA, the CDR3 is TGTGCCAGCAGCCAATCCCCGGACAGGGGCTACGAGCAGTACTTC. Translating gives CASSQSPDRGYEQYF.

This chain joins TRBV18 and TRBJ1-4; 8 nucleotides align to TRBD1. The CDR3 is 14 amino acids. The germline V gene encodes CDR1 KGHSH and CDR2 LQKENI. With V trimmed by 8 bases and J by 8 bases, 10 bases remained unmatched. As DNA, the CDR3 is TGTGCCAGCGCCTCAGGGGGCGCCGGGGAAAAACTGTTTTTT. It specifies CASASGGAGEKLFF.

This chain links TRBV18 with TRBJ2-7; no clear D gene. Germline V lookup: CDR1 KGHSH, CDR2 LQKENI. Trimming left V 1 base short and J 3 bases short, with 7 bases between. This CDR3 is built from 13 residues. The CDR3 DNA sequence: TGTGCCAGCTCACCACTTAAGGGCTACGAGCAGTACTTC. It yields the protein CASSPLKGYEQYF.

V gene TRBV5-1 combines with J gene TRBJ2-7; 8 nucleotides line up with TRBD2. V lost 0 bases, J lost 6 bases, and 8 bases stayed unmatched. Germline V gene lookup returns CDR1 SGHRS and CDR2 YFSETQ. CDR3 size: 15 residues. CDR3 residues: CASSLGALAGSEQYF. The CDR3 region has the DNA TGCGCCAGCAGCTTGGGTGCGTTAGCGGGGAGCGAGCAGTACTTC. Based on the CDR3 plus reference TRBV5-1 and TRBJ2-7, the full variable domain is KAGVTQTPRYLIKTRGQQVTLSCSPISGHRSVSWYQQTPGQGLQFLFEYFSETQRNKGNFPGRFSGRQFSNSRSEMNVSTLELGDSALYLCASSLGALAGSEQYFGPGTRLTVT.

The V and J genes are TRBV10-3 and TRBJ1-3; D ambiguous. Germline CDR1 ENHRY, CDR2 SYGVKD. The CDR3 is 13 amino acids. Trimming removed 0 bases from V and 3 bases from J, with 3 bases in between. The CDR3 loop reads CAISESSGNTIYF. The CDR3 DNA is TGTGCCATCAGTGAGTCAAGTGGAAACACCATATATTTT.